The sequence of this T cell receptor (beta chain) was determined in a study of T cell responses to AZD1222 COVID-19 vaccine. Per germline, CDR1 MNHEY and CDR2 SVGAGI. V was pared by 5 bases and J by 9 bases, with 20 bases between. The CDR3 is 15 amino acids. The protocol was immunoSEQ multiplex PCR, while the TCRdb copy is restricted to in-frame clones and leaves out a portion. The sample has 150,000 to 200,000 clones, about 91% seen once; the top ten hold 1% to 1.5%. This chain uses TRBV6-5 with TRBJ2-1; D is perhaps TRBD1 or TRBD2 (5 bases each). The clonotype comes from an adult who received the AZD1222 COVID-19 vaccine. The sample consisted of peripheral blood, taken 28 days after the second AZD1222 dose. CDR3 sequence (DNA): TGTGCCAGCAGTCCCCACGGGACGCCGGAATTTGAGCAGTTCTTC. Translation gives CASSPHGTPEFEQFF.